These T cell receptor beta chains were read from a single sample in a study of CD8 T cells in Susac syndrome. TCRdb re-called the immunoSEQ multiplex PCR reads with MiXCR, one entry per CDR3 protein. This sample has about 200,000 distinct CDR3 sequences, with roughly 94% found just once. The material sequenced was CD4+ T cells from PBMCs. The source of these receptors is a human donor in good health. CDR3s include the opening cysteine and the closing phenylalanine or tryptophan. Expanded clones are given a class, and other clones once, few, many or no size at all.

v_call,clone_size,j_call,cdr3_aa
TRBV2,NA,TRBJ2-6,CASSPEPGRANVLTF
TRBV19,NA,TRBJ2-7,CASSLSGTGNYEQYF
TRBV7-9,NA,TRBJ1-1,CASSLALGANTEAFF
TRBV4-3,NA,TRBJ1-4,CASSQESGEKLFF
TRBV29-1,NA,TRBJ2-3,CSVFYRKGTDTQYF
TRBV20-1,NA,TRBJ1-5,CSAPGSRNQPQHF
TRBV5-4,NA,TRBJ2-1,CASSPGGGGDNEQFF
TRBV7-9,NA,TRBJ2-7,CASSRGTGSYEQYF
TRBV5-1,NA,TRBJ2-3,CASSLPTGTGVTGMNTDTQYF
TRBV4-3,NA,TRBJ2-2,CASSHVGQGRTGELFF
TRBV20-1,NA,TRBJ2-3,CSAWGGRYTDTQYF
TRBV9,NA,TRBJ2-5,CASSVSETQYF
TRBV7-3,NA,TRBJ2-1,CASSLPGPGSEQFF
TRBV20-1,NA,TRBJ2-7,CSASYVYEQYF
TRBV30,NA,TRBJ2-2,CAWVEDRYTGELFF
TRBV5-1,NA,TRBJ2-1,CASGTSNNEQFF
TRBV24-1,NA,TRBJ2-2,CATSRGPNTGELFF
TRBV6-6,NA,TRBJ1-2,CASSPTNGGYGYTF
TRBV2,NA,TRBJ2-4,CASSESLGKNIQYF
TRBV5-1,NA,TRBJ1-5,CASSLVGTAEQPQHF
TRBV4-3,once,TRBJ2-5,CASSQNRGRGETQYF
TRBV5-4,once,TRBJ1-6,CASSPQPGSESYNSPLHF
TRBV20-1,NA,TRBJ1-2,CSARGWVGVNYGYTF
TRBV29-1,NA,TRBJ1-2,CSADRVSYGYTF
TRBV18,NA,TRBJ2-1,CASSPRAGGLNEQFF
TRBV3-1,NA,TRBJ1-5,CASSQLPGGNQPQHF
TRBV20-1,NA,TRBJ2-2,CSAGGWAGGIPGELFF
TRBV24-1,NA,TRBJ1-5,CATSVGTGQGNQPQHF
TRBV11-3,NA,TRBJ1-6,CASSRGQRNSPLHF
TRBV29-1,NA,TRBJ2-5,CSVDGYQETQYF
TRBV20-1,NA,TRBJ2-3,CSARTGGQDTQYF
TRBV12-3/TRBV12-4,NA,TRBJ1-6,CASSTGLSDSPLHF
TRBV11-2,NA,TRBJ2-4,CASSHRGDIQYF
TRBV3-1,NA,TRBJ2-5,CASSPLIAPETQYF
TRBV20-1,NA,TRBJ2-5,CSARDASGRLETQYF
TRBV12-3/TRBV12-4,NA,TRBJ2-2,CASSIPGSVLNTGELFF
TRBV28,NA,TRBJ1-2,CASISGHYGYTF
TRBV14,few,TRBJ1-2,CASSQEAYGYTF
TRBV29-1,few,TRBJ1-1,CSVRTGGNTEAFF
TRBV4-1,NA,TRBJ2-7,CASSQERQAFYEQYF
TRBV9,NA,TRBJ2-1,CASTKLAGGPIEQFF
TRBV9,NA,TRBJ2-3,CASSALGEPITPDTQYF
TRBV9,once,TRBJ2-3,CASSLRQGPDTQYF
TRBV7-2,NA,TRBJ2-1,CASSLGSGSSYNEQFF
TRBV7-9,NA,TRBJ1-5,CASSLAQGHQPQHF
TRBV5-1,once,TRBJ2-6,CASTQGAQGANVLTF
TRBV5-1,NA,TRBJ1-2,CASSFGARGNYGYTF
TRBV29-1,NA,TRBJ1-1,CSVEVSLGLPEAFF
TRBV20-1,NA,TRBJ2-1,CSARLALDYNEQFF
TRBV3-1,once,TRBJ2-2,CASSPRTFANTGELFF
TRBV20-1,NA,TRBJ2-3,CRDKAAFTDTQYF
TRBV29-1,once,TRBJ2-6,CSVPKPGSEGANVLTF
TRBV11-2,NA,TRBJ2-7,CASSSIPAGDRDPHEQYF
TRBV18,NA,TRBJ1-1,CASSPLSGDLNTEAFF
TRBV5-6,NA,TRBJ1-5,CASSPGPPLPQHF
TRBV7-8,NA,TRBJ2-4,CASSSGFWAKNIQYF
TRBV25-1,NA,TRBJ2-5,CASSEWRGGRETQYF
TRBV7-9,NA,TRBJ2-3,CAGGGLVTDTQYF
TRBV29-1,NA,TRBJ1-5,CSARDLGQPQHF